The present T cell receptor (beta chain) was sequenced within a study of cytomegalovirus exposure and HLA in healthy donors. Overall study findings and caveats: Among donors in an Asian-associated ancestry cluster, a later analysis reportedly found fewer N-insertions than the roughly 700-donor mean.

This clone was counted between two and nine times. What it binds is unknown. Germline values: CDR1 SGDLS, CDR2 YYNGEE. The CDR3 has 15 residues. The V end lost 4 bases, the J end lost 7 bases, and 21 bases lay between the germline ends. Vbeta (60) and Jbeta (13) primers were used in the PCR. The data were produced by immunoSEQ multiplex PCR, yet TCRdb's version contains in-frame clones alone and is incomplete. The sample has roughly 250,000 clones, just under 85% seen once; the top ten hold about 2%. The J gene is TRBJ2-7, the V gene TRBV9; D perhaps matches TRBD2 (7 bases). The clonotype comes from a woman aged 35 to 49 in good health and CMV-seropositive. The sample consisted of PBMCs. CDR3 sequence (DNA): TGTGCCAGCAGCCCCTGGGCTAGCGGAGGGGGGGAGCAGTACTTC. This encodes CASSPWASGGGEQYF.